This paragraph covers one TCR beta chain sequence. This sample was taken from a study of blood T cell repertoires in COVID-19. TCRdb's table, derived via immunoSEQ multiplex PCR, lists solely in-frame clones and lacks some. The profile covers a few hundred thousand clones, with approximately 86% appearing a single time and approximately 4.2% taken by the ten largest. The germline V gene encodes CDR1 SGDLS and CDR2 YYNGEE. The CDR3 is made up of 19 amino acids. The V and J ends lost 4 bases and 0 bases respectively, with 24 bases between them. The sequencing sample was made of PBMCs or T cells enriched from blood (not recorded which). The TCR was taken from a woman aged 40 to 50 with acute COVID-19. This chain links TRBV9 with TRBJ2-3; maybe TRBD1 (6 bases). The CDR3 DNA follows: TGTGCCAGCAGCCCCCGAAACCCGATAGACAGGATTAGCACAGATACGCAGTATTTT. Encoded protein: CASSPRNPIDRISTDTQYF. Filled out from reference TRBV9 and TRBJ2-3, the complete variable domain reads DSGVTQTPKHLITATGQRVTLRCSPRSGDLSVYWYQQSLDQGLQFLIQYYNGEERAKGNILERFSAQQFPDLHSELNLSSLELGDSALYFCASSPRNPIDRISTDTQYFGPGTRLTVL.